This T cell receptor (beta chain) emerged from a study of cytomegalovirus exposure and HLA in healthy donors. Study observations and caveats: Clusters of TCRs from the first cohort tended to co-occur in the roughly 120 validation repertoires (as a later analysis found). The study listed approximately 160 cytomegalovirus-associated TCR beta chains.

The data were produced by immunoSEQ multiplex PCR, yet TCRdb's version contains in-frame clones alone and is incomplete. This table holds some 190,000 clones, roughly 86% found once. In germline, CDR1 is LNHDA, CDR2 SQIVND (reference sequence). CDR3 length equals 13 residues. Deletions cut 7 bases from V and 4 bases from J, with 13 bases between. Comments on this clone: Its antigen remains unidentified.

Sequenced sample: PBMCs. The chain is built from TRBV19 and TRBJ1-2; D is unresolved. The clonotype originates from a man aged 30 to 45 in good health and CMV-seropositive. CDR3 region: CASKDPGSYGYTF. The CDR3 nucleotides are TGTGCCAGTAAGGACCCCGGGAGCTATGGCTACACCTTC.